The present T cell receptor (beta chain) was sequenced within a study of blood T cell repertoires in COVID-19. Study summary: T cells, B-cell-depleted T cells, or PBMCs provided the cDNA or gDNA that served as material.

Losses at the gene ends were 8 bases for V and 6 bases for J; bases not matched to a gene: 6. In germline, CDR1 is SEHNR, CDR2 FQNEAQ (reference sequence). The CDR3 is made up of 13 amino acids. In its sample, this clone was seen once. TCRdb's copy holds only in-frame clones and misses some; the assay was immunoSEQ multiplex PCR. The sample lists around 150,000 clones, roughly 81% occurring once. This sequence originates from a woman aged 60 to 75 with COVID-19, enrolled during active disease. V gene TRBV7-9 combines with J gene TRBJ2-5; 10 nucleotides match TRBD1. The specimen was peripheral blood. CDR3 in amino acids: CASGDRGLKTQYF. CDR3 sequence (DNA): TGTGCCAGCGGCGACAGGGGGCTGAAGACCCAGTACTTC.